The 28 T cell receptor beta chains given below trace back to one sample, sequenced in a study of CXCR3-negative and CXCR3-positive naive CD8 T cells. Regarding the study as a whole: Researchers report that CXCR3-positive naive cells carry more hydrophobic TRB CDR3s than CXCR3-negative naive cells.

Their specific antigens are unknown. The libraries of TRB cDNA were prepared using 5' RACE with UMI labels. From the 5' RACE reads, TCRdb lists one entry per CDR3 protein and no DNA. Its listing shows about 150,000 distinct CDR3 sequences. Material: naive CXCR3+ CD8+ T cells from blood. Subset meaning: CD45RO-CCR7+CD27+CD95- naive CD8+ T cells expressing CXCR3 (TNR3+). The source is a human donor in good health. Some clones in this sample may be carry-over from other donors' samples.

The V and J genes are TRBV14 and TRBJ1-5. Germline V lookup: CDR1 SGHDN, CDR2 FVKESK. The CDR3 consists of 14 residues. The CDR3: CASSQVKRNQPQHF. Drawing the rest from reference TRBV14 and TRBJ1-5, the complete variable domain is EAGVTQFPSHSVIEKGQTVTLRCDPISGHDNLYWYRRVMGKEIKFLLHFVKESKQDESGMPNNRFLAERTGGTYSTLKVQPAELEDSGVYFCASSQVKRNQPQHFGDGTRLSIL.

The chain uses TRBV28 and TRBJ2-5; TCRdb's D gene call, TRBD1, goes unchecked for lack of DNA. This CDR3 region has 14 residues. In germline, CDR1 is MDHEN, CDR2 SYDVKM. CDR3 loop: CASGGWGSQETQYF.

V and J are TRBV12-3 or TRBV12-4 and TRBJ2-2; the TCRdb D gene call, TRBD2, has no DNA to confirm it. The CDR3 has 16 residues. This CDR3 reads CASSSRLRDNHGELFF.

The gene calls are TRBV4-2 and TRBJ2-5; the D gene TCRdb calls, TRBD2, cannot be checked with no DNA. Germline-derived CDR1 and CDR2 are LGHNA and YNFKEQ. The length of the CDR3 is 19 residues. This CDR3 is CASSQVATSGRPYQETQYF.

The CDR3 region is CSVVGTGGNEQFF. The genes are TRBV29-1 and TRBJ2-1; the TCRdb D gene call, TRBD1, has no DNA to confirm it. In germline, CDR1 is SQVTM, CDR2 ANQGSEA. The CDR3 loop spans 13 amino acids.

The CDR3 reads CSARDSHEQYF. The gene calls are TRBV20-1 and TRBJ2-7. Germline lookup yields CDR1 DFQATT and CDR2 SNEGSKA (reference sequence). This CDR3 has 11 residues.

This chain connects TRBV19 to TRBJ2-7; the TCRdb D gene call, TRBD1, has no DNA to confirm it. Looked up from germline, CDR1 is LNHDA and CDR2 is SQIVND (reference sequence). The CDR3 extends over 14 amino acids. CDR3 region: CASSLRDVWYEQYF. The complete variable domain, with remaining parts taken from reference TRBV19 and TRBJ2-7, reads DGGITQSPKYLFRKEGQNVTLSCEQNLNHDAMYWYRQDPGQGLRLIYYSQIVNDFQKGDIAEGYSVSREKKESFPLTVTSAQKNPTAFYLCASSLRDVWYEQYFGPGTRLTVT.

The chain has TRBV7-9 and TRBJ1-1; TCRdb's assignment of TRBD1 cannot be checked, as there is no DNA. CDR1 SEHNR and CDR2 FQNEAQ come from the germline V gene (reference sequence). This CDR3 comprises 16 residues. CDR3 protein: CASTLGFGQAATEASF.

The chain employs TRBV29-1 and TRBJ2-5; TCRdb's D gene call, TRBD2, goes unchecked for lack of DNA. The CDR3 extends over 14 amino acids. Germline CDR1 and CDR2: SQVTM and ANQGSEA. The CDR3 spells CSVEVAGGGETQYF. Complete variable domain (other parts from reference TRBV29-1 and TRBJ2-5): SAVISQKPSRDICQRGTSLTIQCQVDSQVTMMFWYRQQPGQSLTLIATANQGSEATYESGFVIDKFPISRPNLTFSTLTVSNMSPEDSSIYLCSVEVAGGGETQYFGPGTRLLVL.

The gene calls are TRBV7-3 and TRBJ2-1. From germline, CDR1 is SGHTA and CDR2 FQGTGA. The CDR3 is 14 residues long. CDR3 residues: CASSLNNPYNEQFF.

The CDR3 loop is CASSNPGQGLIDAFF. The rearrangement uses TRBV4-2 and TRBJ1-1; lacking DNA, the TRBD1 call made by TCRdb goes unchecked. Germline CDR1 is LGHNA and CDR2 is YNFKEQ. The CDR3 has 15 amino acids.

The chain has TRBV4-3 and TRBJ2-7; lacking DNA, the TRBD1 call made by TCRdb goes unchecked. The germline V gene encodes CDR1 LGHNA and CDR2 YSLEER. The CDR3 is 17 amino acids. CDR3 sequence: CASSQGLGTGGGDEQYF.

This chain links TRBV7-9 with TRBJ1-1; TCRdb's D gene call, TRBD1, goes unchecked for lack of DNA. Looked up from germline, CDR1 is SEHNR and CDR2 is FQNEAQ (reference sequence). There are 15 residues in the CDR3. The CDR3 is CASSIRQEWGTEAFF.

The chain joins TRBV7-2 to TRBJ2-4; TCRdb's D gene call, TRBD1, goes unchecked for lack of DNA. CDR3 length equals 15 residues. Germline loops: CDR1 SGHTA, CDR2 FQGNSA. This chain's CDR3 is CASSSPGQPQNIQYF.

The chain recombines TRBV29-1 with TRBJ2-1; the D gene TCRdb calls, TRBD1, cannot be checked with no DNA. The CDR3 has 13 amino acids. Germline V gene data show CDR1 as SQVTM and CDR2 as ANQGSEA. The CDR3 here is CSTPVGNYNEQFF.

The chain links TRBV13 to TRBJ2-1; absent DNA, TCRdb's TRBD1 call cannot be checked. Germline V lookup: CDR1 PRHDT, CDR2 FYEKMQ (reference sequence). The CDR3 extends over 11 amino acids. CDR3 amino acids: CAIPLGAEQFF.

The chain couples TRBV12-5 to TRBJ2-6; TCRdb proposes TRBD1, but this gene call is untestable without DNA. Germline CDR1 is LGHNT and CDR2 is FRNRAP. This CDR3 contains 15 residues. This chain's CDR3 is CASGTDRVGANVLTF.

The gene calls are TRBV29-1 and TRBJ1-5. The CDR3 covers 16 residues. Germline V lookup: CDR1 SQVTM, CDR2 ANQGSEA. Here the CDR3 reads CSVPTIYSYSNQPQHF.

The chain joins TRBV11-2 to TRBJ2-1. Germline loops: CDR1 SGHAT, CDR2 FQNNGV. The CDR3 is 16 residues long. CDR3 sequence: CASSSSFGVLYNEQFF.

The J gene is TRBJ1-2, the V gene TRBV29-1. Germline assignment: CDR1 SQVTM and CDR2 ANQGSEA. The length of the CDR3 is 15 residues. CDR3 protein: CSVEALSERYYGYTF.

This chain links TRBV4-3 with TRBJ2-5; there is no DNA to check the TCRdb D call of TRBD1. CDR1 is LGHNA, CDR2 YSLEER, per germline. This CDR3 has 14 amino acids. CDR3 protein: CASSQDTRGETQYF.

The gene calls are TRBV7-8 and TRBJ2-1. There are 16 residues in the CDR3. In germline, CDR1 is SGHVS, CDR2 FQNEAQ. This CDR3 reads CASSLSGGSSYNEQFF.

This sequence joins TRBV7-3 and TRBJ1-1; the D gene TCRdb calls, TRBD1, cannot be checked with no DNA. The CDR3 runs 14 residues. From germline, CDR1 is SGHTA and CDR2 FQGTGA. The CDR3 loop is CASSRGGPDTEAFF.

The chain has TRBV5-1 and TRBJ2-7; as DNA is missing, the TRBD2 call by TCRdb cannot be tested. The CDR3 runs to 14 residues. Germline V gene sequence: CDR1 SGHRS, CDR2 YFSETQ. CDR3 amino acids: CASSDRDYSYEQYF.

The CDR3 loop is CASSLGAGDDYEQYF. The rearrangement uses TRBV7-9 and TRBJ2-7; TCRdb lists TRBD1, though no DNA is available to test this call. The CDR3 extends over 15 amino acids. Looked up from germline, CDR1 is SEHNR and CDR2 is FQNEAQ (reference sequence).

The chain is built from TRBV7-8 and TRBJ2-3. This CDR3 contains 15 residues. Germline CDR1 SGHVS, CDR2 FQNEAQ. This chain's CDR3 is CASSLLATGTDTQYF.

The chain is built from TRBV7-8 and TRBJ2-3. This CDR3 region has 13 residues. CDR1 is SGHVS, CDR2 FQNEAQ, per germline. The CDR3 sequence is CASSLTLLDTQYF.

The CDR3 sequence is CASSQEQGAKNIQYF. The chain carries TRBV4-3 and TRBJ2-4; TCRdb gives TRBD1 as the D gene, but with no DNA this cannot be confirmed. CDR1 and CDR2 from the germline V gene are LGHNA and YSLEER. The length of the CDR3 is 15 residues.